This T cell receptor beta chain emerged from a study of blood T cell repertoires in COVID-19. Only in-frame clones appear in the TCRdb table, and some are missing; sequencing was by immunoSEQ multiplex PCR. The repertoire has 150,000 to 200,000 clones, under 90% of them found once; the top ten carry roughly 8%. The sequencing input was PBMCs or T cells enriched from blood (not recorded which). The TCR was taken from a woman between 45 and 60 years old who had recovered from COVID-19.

CDR3 sequence reads: CASSLPWGKQYF. CDR3 sequence (DNA): TGTGCCAGCAGTTTACCTTGGGGCAAGCAGTACTTC. The chain combines TRBV28 with TRBJ2-5; D may be TRBD1 (5 bases). The germline CDR1 and CDR2 sequences are MDHEN and SYDVKM. Trimming pared 2 bases from V and 11 bases from J, leaving 12 bases between. CDR3 size: 12 residues.